A single sample is the source of the 32 T cell receptor beta chains below, sequenced in a study of T-cell memory formation after mild COVID-19. MiXCR, run by TCRdb on the 5' RACE reads, gives a single entry per CDR3 protein. The data show around 420,000 distinct CDR3 sequences, 20% to 25% seen once. The sample consisted of PBMCs or a T cell subset sorted from them (not recorded which). These receptor sequences come from an adult woman who had mild COVID-19 (a few samples of this study predate the infection). Cell type and time point are not known.

The chain joins TRBV7-6 to TRBJ1-2; D may be TRBD1 (6 bases). V dropped 1 base and J dropped 1 base, with 13 bases sitting between them. This CDR3 is 16 amino acids long. The germline V gene has CDR1 SGHVS and CDR2 FNYEAQ. CDR3 coding DNA: TGTGCCAGCAGCTTAGGGGAGGACAGCCATAACTATGGCTACACCTTC. Protein: CASSLGEDSHNYGYTF.

This clonotype was counted between two and nine times. The CDR3 DNA follows: TGTGCCAGCAGTCCACGGACTAGCGGGGCACAAGAGACCCAGTACTTC. Its translation: CASSPRTSGAQETQYF. This chain uses TRBV27 with TRBJ2-5, with 12 positions matching TRBD2. Germline CDR1 MNHEY, CDR2 SMNVEV (reference sequence). This CDR3 comprises 16 residues. With V trimmed by 5 bases and J by 2 bases, 6 bases remained unmatched.

Turning to this clonotype: Given the absence of the conserved phenylalanine or tryptophan at the CDR3 end, a read error is likely. No DNA is shown, since the ends of the CDR3 on it are uncertain; the CDR3 is the one TCRdb lists. The CDR3 loop reads CASSPPNTRVLVS. The chain uses TRBV3-1 and TRBJ2-2. The CDR3 has 13 residues if both end residues are counted. Germline lookup yields CDR1 LGHDT and CDR2 YNNKEL (reference sequence).

This chain connects TRBV27 to TRBJ1-5; TRBD1 is a possible D gene (6 bases). CDR1 is MNHEY and CDR2 is SMNVEV in the germline V gene (reference sequence). The length of the CDR3 is 17 residues. V lost 2 bases and J 5 bases, leaving 19 bases between the germline ends. The CDR3 bases are TGTGCCAGCAGTTTAATACAGGGCGCCCGACAGGATCAGCCCCAGCATTTT. Translating it yields CASSLIQGARQDQPQHF.

J is TRBJ1-1 and V is TRBV19, with a possible D match to TRBD1 (6 bases). In germline, CDR1 is LNHDA, CDR2 SQIVND (reference sequence). V was trimmed by 7 bases and J by 4 bases, leaving 22 bases between them. CDR3 length: 16 amino acids. The CDR3, as DNA: TGTGCCAGTATTTCTATAAGGGGGGAGGCGGGCACTGAAGCTTTCTTT. It encodes CASISIRGEAGTEAFF.

The genes are TRBV5-1 and TRBJ2-7; TRBD1 matches at 7 bases. The CDR3 is 13 amino acids. J gave up 4 bases and V 5 bases, and 6 bases lay outside the gene matches. CDR1 and CDR2 (germline): SGHRS, YFSETQ. In DNA form, the CDR3 reads TGCGCCAGCAGATGGGGACAGAGATACGAGCAGTACTTC. This encodes CASRWGQRYEQYF.

The V call is TRBV6-5, the J call TRBJ2-7, with 10 positions matching TRBD2. Germline CDR1 MNHEY, CDR2 SVGAGI. The CDR3 spans 19 residues. J gave up 6 bases and V 2 bases, and 19 bases lay outside the gene matches. CDR3 nucleotides: TGTGCCAGCAGTTACCTGGGACCAGCGGGGGGGAGTATTCAGGGCGAGCAGTACTTC. The encoded protein is CASSYLGPAGGSIQGEQYF.

The chain couples TRBV11-3 to TRBJ2-1; TRBD2 matches at 7 bases. The V segment lost 3 bases and the J segment 0 bases; nucleotides outside the gene matches: 8. This CDR3 contains 17 residues. Germline lookup yields CDR1 SGHNT and CDR2 YENEEA. The CDR3 DNA reads TGTGCCAGCAGCTTGGGAGGGTCCCTGAGCTCCTACAATGAGCAGTTCTTC. Translation gives CASSLGGSLSSYNEQFF. Full variable domain (remainder filled in from reference TRBV11-3 and TRBJ2-1): EAGVVQSPRYKIIEKKQPVAFWCNPISGHNTLYWYLQNLGQGPELLIRYENEEAVDDSQLPKDRFSAERLKGVDSTLKIQPAELGDSAVYLCASSLGGSLSSYNEQFFGPGTRLTVL.

In this sample, this clonotype turned up a few times. The rearrangement links TRBV6-5 to TRBJ2-1, with a possible D match to TRBD2 (6 bases). The germline V gene encodes CDR1 MNHEY and CDR2 SVGAGI. CDR3 length: 17 residues. Trimming removed 0 bases at V and 7 bases at J, with 19 bases between. CDR3 in DNA: TGTGCCAGCAGTTACTCGATGGGCGGACTACCGGGGAATGAGCAGTTCTTC. This encodes CASSYSMGGLPGNEQFF.

The chain carries TRBV27 and TRBJ2-3; 12 bases agree with TRBD2. The CDR3 runs to 17 residues. CDR1 is MNHEY, CDR2 SMNVEV, per germline (reference sequence). Trimming took 6 bases from V and 5 from J; bases not matched to a gene: 12. This CDR3 reads CASSSTSGSLLVDTQYF. Here the CDR3 DNA reads TGTGCCAGCAGCTCGACTAGCGGGAGTTTGTTGGTAGATACGCAGTATTTT.

The chain is built from TRBV7-9 and TRBJ2-5; D might be TRBD1 (5 bases). This CDR3 spans 15 amino acids. Trimming pared 0 bases from V and 3 bases from J, leaving 11 bases between. CDR1 and CDR2 (germline): SEHNR, FQNEAQ (reference sequence). CDR3 residues: CASSLAPRVEETQYF. The CDR3 nucleotides read TGTGCCAGCAGCTTAGCGCCCAGGGTAGAAGAGACCCAGTACTTC.

This clonotype occurred a few times. The CDR3 DNA follows: TGTGCCAGCAGCCAAGATCCACAGGGGTATAATGAAAAACTGTTTTTT. Protein product: CASSQDPQGYNEKLFF. This chain links TRBV4-2 with TRBJ1-4; 7 positions agree with TRBD1. The CDR3 has 16 amino acids. Germline CDR1 and CDR2: LGHNA and YNFKEQ. The V gene end was trimmed by 0 bases and the J gene end by 4 bases; junction bases not matched to a gene: 5.

The chain couples TRBV20-1 to TRBJ2-3; 7 bases match TRBD2. V gave up 0 bases and J gave up 4 bases; unmatched junction bases: 4. This CDR3 is 14 amino acids long. Per germline, CDR1 DFQATT and CDR2 SNEGSKA (reference sequence). The CDR3 nucleotides read TGCAGTGCTAGAGATCCCCGGGGGGCAGATACGCAGTATTTT. Amino acids: CSARDPRGADTQYF.

The chain combines TRBV19 with TRBJ1-1; D gene ambiguous. Trimming removed 2 bases from V and 6 bases from J, with 7 bases in between. Germline V gene lookup returns CDR1 LNHDA and CDR2 SQIVND (reference sequence). The CDR3 loop spans 12 amino acids. The CDR3 is CASSISWAEAFF. The CDR3 bases are TGTGCCAGTAGTATAAGCTGGGCTGAAGCTTTCTTT.

The V gene is TRBV12-3 or TRBV12-4, the J gene TRBJ2-7; 7 nucleotides line up with TRBD1. The CDR3 extends over 16 amino acids. With V trimmed by 5 bases and J by 3 bases, 13 bases remained unmatched. The CDR3 sequence: CASSLRQGPMNYEQYF. CDR3 DNA: TGTGCCAGCAGTCTCCGACAGGGCCCAATGAACTACGAGCAGTACTTC.

The J gene is TRBJ1-5, the V gene TRBV18; D is unresolved. Looked up from germline, CDR1 is KGHSH and CDR2 is LQKENI. Trimming shortened V by 5 bases and J by 3 bases, and 11 bases separated the two germline ends. The CDR3 totals 14 residues. The CDR3 DNA follows: TGTGCCAGCTCAGTCGACGGCTTCAATCAGCCCCAGCATTTT. Translating gives CASSVDGFNQPQHF.

This chain links TRBV5-1 with TRBJ1-2; D unclear. CDR1 is SGHRS and CDR2 is YFSETQ in the germline V gene. V was clipped by 0 bases and J by 4 bases, with 13 bases between them. The CDR3 covers 15 residues. The CDR3, as DNA: TGCGCCAGCAGCTTGGCCAGGACGGAACGCTATGGCTACACCTTC. Protein sequence: CASSLARTERYGYTF.

This chain joins TRBV7-6 and TRBJ2-3; D perhaps matches TRBD2 (5 bases). V lost 3 bases and J lost 0, with 10 bases in between. This CDR3 contains 15 residues. Germline lookup yields CDR1 SGHVS and CDR2 FNYEAQ. The CDR3 is CASSFEGASTDTQYF. The CDR3 nucleotides are TGTGCCAGCAGCTTCGAGGGAGCTAGCACAGATACGCAGTATTTT.

The chain links TRBV24-1 to TRBJ2-2, with D unresolved. CDR3 size: 15 residues. Germline V gives CDR1 KGHDR, CDR2 SFDVKD. Trimming pared 1 base from V and 2 bases from J, leaving 7 bases between. CDR3 region: CATSDFSTNTGELFF. For the CDR3, the DNA is TGTGCCACCAGTGATTTTAGCACCAACACCGGGGAGCTGTTTTTT.

The J gene is TRBJ2-7, the V gene TRBV4-1; D gene uncertain. Trimming left V 0 bases short and J 3 bases short, with 9 bases between. Germline assignment: CDR1 MGHRA and CDR2 YSYEKL. There are 14 residues in the CDR3. The CDR3 loop is CASSQDVGIYEQYF. For the CDR3, the DNA is TGCGCCAGCAGCCAAGATGTGGGGATCTACGAGCAGTACTTC.

The V call is TRBV28, the J call TRBJ2-7; maybe TRBD1 (5 bases). The CDR3 has 13 residues. Trimming removed 5 bases at V and 4 bases at J, with 12 bases between. Germline V gene lookup returns CDR1 MDHEN and CDR2 SYDVKM. The CDR3 DNA is TGTGCCAGCAGTCTTAGGACATTTTACGAGCAGTACTTC. Amino acid sequence: CASSLRTFYEQYF.

This clonotype was counted only a few times. The gene calls are TRBV12-3 or TRBV12-4 and TRBJ2-5; no firm D call. The V end lost 4 bases, the J end lost 7 bases, and 16 bases lay between the germline ends. The CDR3 length is 14 residues. CDR3 bases: TGTGCCAGCAGTTCGTCCATACCTCCGTGGACCCAGTACTTC. This gives the protein CASSSSIPPWTQYF.

The chain joins TRBV5-4 to TRBJ2-7; possible D gene TRBD1, 6 bases. Trimming stripped 4 bases from V and 4 bases from J, with 15 bases between. Germline V lookup: CDR1 SGHNT, CDR2 YYREEE (reference sequence). The CDR3 totals 14 residues. The CDR3 nucleotides read TGTGCCAGCAGCCGAGTGGGGGCCCCTTACGAGCAGTACTTC. This codes for CASSRVGAPYEQYF.

This clonotype was counted a few times. The J gene is TRBJ1-4, the V gene TRBV2, with unresolved D. Trimming removed 1 base at V and 9 bases at J, with 6 bases between. The CDR3 has 12 amino acids. CDR1 SNHLY and CDR2 FYNNEI come from the germline V gene. CDR3 protein: CASSEVEKKLFF. The DNA of the CDR3 is TGTGCCAGCAGTGAAGTGGAGAAAAAACTGTTTTTT.

This chain connects TRBV24-1 to TRBJ2-1; 7 nucleotides agree with TRBD2. The germline gives CDR1 KGHDR, CDR2 SFDVKD. The CDR3 length is 18 residues. The V gene end was trimmed by 4 bases and the J gene end by 1 base; junction bases not matched to a gene: 12. DNA of the CDR3: TGTGCCACCAGTGAGCCTCCTCCGGGAGGCGGGTCCTACAATGAGCAGTTCTTC. It is translated as CATSEPPPGGGSYNEQFF.

Concerning this clonotype: A much larger clone differs from this one at a single base, so this may be a read error. The chain has TRBV5-8 and TRBJ2-7, with a possible D match to TRBD2 (6 bases). The CDR3 is 11 residues long. Germline V gives CDR1 SGHTS, CDR2 YDEGEE. Here the CDR3 DNA reads TGTGCCAGCAGCTTTCGGAGGGAGCTGTACTTC. The encoded protein is CASSFRRELYF.

V gene TRBV7-6 combines with J gene TRBJ1-1; D is undetermined. V was pared by 3 bases and J by 4 bases, with 15 bases between. Germline CDR1 SGHVS, CDR2 FNYEAQ. The length of the CDR3 is 15 residues. CDR3 sequence: CASSFDEGGSTEAFF. The DNA of the CDR3 is TGTGCCAGCAGCTTTGATGAGGGTGGTAGCACTGAAGCTTTCTTT.

V is TRBV7-9 and J is TRBJ2-1; no definite D call. The closer fit of TRBJ2-5 to the DNA end suggests the J call may be wrong. The CDR3 runs to 12 residues. The germline CDR1 and CDR2 sequences are SEHNR and FQNEAQ (reference sequence). CDR3 sequence reads: CASSFYGETQYF. CDR3 DNA sequence: TGTGCCAGCAGCTTCTACGGGGAGACCCAGTACTTC.

The CDR3 protein is CATRGTGKNEQFF. Written as DNA, the CDR3 is TGTGCCACCCGAGGGACAGGGAAAAATGAGCAGTTCTTC. This chain uses TRBV15 with TRBJ2-1, with 9 bases lining up with TRBD1. V was clipped by 8 bases and J by 7 bases; unmatched bases: 6. The CDR3 runs to 13 residues. Germline CDR1 is LNHNV and CDR2 is YYDKDF (reference sequence).

The chain is built from TRBV24-1 and TRBJ2-2; D is ambiguous. V lost 5 bases to trimming and J lost 1 base, with 10 bases between them. The CDR3 covers 15 residues. Germline CDR1 reads KGHDR; CDR2 reads SFDVKD. This CDR3 is CATSGARLNTGELFF. The CDR3 nucleotides are TGTGCCACCAGTGGAGCACGGCTGAACACCGGGGAGCTGTTTTTT.

The chain carries TRBV15 and TRBJ2-7; 11 nucleotides line up with TRBD2. The CDR3 is 15 residues long. Per germline, CDR1 LNHNV and CDR2 YYDKDF (reference sequence). Losses at the gene ends were 2 bases for V and 3 bases for J; bases not matched to a gene: 3. CDR3 protein: CATSRQTSGNYEQYF. The CDR3 DNA sequence: TGTGCCACCAGCAGACAGACTAGCGGGAACTACGAGCAGTACTTC.

V and J are TRBV5-1 and TRBJ2-1; TRBD2 matches 8 bases. V was pared by 4 bases and J by 9 bases, with 15 bases of the junction left unmatched. Germline V gives CDR1 SGHRS, CDR2 YFSETQ. CDR3 length: 16 residues. CDR3 sequence reads: CASSPLRGLAKGEQFF. The CDR3 coding sequence is TGCGCCAGCAGCCCCCTCCGAGGACTAGCCAAGGGTGAGCAGTTCTTC.